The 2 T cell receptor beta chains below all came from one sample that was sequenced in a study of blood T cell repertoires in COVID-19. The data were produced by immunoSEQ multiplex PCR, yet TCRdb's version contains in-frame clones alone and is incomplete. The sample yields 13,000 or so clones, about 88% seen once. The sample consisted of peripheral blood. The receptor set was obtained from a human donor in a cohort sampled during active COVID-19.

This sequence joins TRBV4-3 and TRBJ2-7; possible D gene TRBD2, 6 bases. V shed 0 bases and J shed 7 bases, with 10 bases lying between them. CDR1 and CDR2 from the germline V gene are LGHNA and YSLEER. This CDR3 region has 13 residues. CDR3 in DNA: TGCGCCAGCAGCCAAGAAGGAGGGAGGGAGCAGTACTTC. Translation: CASSQEGGREQYF.

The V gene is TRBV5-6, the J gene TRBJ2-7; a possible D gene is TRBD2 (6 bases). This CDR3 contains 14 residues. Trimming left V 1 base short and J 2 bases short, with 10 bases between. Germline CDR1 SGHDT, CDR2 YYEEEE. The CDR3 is CASSLPTRAYEQYF. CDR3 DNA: TGTGCCAGCAGCTTGCCGACTAGAGCCTACGAGCAGTACTTC. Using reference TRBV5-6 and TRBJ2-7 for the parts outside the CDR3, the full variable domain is DAGVTQSPTHLIKTRGQQVTLRCSPKSGHDTVSWYQQALGQGPQFIFQYYEEEERQRGNFPDRFSGHQFPNYSSELNVNALLLGDSALYLCASSLPTRAYEQYFGPGTRLTVT.